The entry below describes one T cell receptor beta chain. Sequencing was performed with immunoSEQ multiplex PCR; in TCRdb, only in-frame clones are kept and a portion is missing. The profile shows about 100,000 clones, roughly 95% of them singletons. The data belong to a study of technical replicates of blood from a handful of donors. Germline V gene data show CDR1 as PRHDT and CDR2 as FYEKMQ (reference sequence). Losses at the gene ends were 8 bases for V and 5 bases for J; bases not matched to a gene: 7. CDR3 length equals 15 residues. The receptor was isolated from a human donor in good health. This chain joins TRBV13 and TRBJ2-3; 13 bases map to TRBD2. The sample was T cells isolated from PBMCs. The CDR3 is CASGIGTSGKDTQYF. DNA for the CDR3: TGTGCCAGCGGAATCGGGACTAGCGGGAAAGATACGCAGTATTTT. Complete variable domain (other parts from reference TRBV13 and TRBJ2-3): AAGVIQSPRHLIKEKRETATLKCYPIPRHDTVYWYQQGPGQDPQFLISFYEKMQSDKGSIPDRFSAQQFSDYHSELNMSSLELGDSALYFCASGIGTSGKDTQYFGPGTRLTVL.